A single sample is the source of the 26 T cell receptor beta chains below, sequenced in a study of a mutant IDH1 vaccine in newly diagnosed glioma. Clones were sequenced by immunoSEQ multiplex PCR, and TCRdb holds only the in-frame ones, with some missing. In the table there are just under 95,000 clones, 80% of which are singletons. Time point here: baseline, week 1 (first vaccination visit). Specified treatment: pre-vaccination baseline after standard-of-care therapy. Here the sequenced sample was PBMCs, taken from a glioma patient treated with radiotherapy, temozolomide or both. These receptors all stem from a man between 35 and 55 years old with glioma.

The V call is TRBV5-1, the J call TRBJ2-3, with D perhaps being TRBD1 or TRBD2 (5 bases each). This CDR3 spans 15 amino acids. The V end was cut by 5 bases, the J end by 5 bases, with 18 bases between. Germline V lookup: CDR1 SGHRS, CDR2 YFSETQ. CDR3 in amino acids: CASSIGTLKGDTQYF. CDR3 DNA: TGCGCCAGCAGTATTGGGACCTTAAAGGGAGATACGCAGTATTTT.

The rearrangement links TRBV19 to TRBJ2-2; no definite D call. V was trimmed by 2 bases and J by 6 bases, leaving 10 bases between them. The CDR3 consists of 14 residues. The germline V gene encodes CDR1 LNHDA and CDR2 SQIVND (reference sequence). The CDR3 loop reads CASSISRAPGELFF. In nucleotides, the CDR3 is TGTGCCAGTAGTATAAGTCGGGCTCCCGGGGAGCTGTTTTTT.

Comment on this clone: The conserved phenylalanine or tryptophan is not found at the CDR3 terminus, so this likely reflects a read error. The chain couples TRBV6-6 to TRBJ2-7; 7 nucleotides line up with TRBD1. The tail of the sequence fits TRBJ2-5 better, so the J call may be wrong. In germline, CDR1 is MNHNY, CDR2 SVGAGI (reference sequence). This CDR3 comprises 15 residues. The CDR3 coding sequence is TGTGCCGGCAGCCCATCCGGGACAGCCCCAGAGACCCAGTACTCC. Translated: CAGSPSGTAPETQYS.

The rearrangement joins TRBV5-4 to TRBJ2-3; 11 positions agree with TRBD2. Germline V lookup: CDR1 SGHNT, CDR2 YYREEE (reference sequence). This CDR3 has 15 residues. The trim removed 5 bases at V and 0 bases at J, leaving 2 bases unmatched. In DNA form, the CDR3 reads TGTGCCAGCAGTCGACTAGCGGGGAGCACAGATACGCAGTATTTT. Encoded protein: CASSRLAGSTDTQYF.

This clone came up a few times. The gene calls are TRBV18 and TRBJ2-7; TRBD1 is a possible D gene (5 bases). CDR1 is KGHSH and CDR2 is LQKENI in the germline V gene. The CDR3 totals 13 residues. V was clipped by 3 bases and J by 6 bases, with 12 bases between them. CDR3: CASSPLQGSEQYF. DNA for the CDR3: TGTGCCAGCTCACCCCTTCAGGGTAGCGAGCAGTACTTC. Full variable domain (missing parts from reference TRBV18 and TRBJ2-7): NAGVMQNPRHLVRRRGQEARLRCSPMKGHSHVYWYRQLPEEGLKFMVYLQKENIIDESGMPKERFSAEFPKEGPSILRIQQVVRGDSAAYFCASSPLQGSEQYFGPGTRLTVT.

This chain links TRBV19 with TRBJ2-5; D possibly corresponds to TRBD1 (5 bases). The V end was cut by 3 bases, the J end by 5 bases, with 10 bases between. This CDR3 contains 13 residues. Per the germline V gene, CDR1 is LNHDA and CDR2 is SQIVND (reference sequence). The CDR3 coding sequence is TGTGCCAGTAGTATTCAGGGCCGCGAGACCCAGTACTTC. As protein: CASSIQGRETQYF. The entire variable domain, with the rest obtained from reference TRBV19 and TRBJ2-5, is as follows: DGGITQSPKYLFRKEGQNVTLSCEQNLNHDAMYWYRQDPGQGLRLIYYSQIVNDFQKGDIAEGYSVSREKKESFPLTVTSAQKNPTAFYLCASSIQGRETQYFGPGTRLLVL.

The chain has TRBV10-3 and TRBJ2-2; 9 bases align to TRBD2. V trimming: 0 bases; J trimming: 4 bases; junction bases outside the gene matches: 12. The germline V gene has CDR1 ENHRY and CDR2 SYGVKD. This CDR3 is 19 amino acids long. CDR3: CAISESSSGAIWGTGELFF. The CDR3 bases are TGTGCCATCAGTGAGTCCTCTAGCGGGGCTATTTGGGGCACCGGGGAGCTGTTTTTT.

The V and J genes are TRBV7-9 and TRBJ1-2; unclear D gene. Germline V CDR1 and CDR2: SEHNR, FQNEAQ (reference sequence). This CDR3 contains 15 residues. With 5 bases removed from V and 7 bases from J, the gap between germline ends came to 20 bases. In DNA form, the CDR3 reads TGTGCCAGCAGCCCGCTAGAAGGGTCTCTACTTGGCTACACCTTC. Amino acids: CASSPLEGSLLGYTF.

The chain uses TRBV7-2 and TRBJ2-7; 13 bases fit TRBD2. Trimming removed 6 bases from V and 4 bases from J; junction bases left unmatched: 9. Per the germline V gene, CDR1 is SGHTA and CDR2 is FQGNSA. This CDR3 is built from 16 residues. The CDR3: CASRLLAGGPMYEQYF. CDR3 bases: TGTGCCAGCAGGCTACTAGCGGGAGGGCCGATGTACGAGCAGTACTTC.

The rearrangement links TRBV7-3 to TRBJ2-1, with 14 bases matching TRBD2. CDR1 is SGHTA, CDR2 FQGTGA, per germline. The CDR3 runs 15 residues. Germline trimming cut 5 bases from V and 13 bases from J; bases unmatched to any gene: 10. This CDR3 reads CASSLTGTSGSRQFF. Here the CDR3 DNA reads TGTGCCAGCAGCCTCACCGGGACTAGCGGGAGCCGTCAGTTCTTC.

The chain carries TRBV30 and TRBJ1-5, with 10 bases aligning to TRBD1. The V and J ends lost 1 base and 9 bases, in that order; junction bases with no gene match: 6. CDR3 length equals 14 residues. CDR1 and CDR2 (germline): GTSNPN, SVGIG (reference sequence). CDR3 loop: CAWSGSDRGWPQHF. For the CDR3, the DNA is TGTGCCTGGAGTGGATCGGACAGGGGGTGGCCCCAGCATTTT.

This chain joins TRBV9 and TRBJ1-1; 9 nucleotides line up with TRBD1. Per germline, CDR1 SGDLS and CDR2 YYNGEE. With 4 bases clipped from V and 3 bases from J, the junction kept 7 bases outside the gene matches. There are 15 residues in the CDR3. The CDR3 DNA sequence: TGTGCCAGCAGCCAAAGGGACAGGGTGTACACTGAAGCTTTCTTT. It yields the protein CASSQRDRVYTEAFF.

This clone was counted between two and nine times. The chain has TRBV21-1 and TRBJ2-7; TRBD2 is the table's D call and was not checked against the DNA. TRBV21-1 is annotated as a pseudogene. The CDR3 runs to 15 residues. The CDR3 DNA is TGTGCCAGCAGCTTCGTAGCGGGAGGGCATTACGAGCAGTACTTC. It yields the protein CASSFVAGGHYEQYF.

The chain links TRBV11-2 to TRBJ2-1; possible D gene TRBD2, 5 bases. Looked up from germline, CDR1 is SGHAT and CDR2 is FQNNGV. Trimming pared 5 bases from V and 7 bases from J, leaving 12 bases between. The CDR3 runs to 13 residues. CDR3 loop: CASSPWLANEQFF. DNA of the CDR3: TGTGCCAGCAGCCCCTGGTTAGCGAATGAGCAGTTCTTC.

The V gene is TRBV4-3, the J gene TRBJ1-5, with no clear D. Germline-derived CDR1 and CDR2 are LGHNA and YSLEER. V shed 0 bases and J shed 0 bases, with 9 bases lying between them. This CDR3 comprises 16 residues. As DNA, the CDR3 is TGCGCCAGCAGCCAAGAACGGTTATATAGCAATCAGCCCCAGCATTTT. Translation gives CASSQERLYSNQPQHF.

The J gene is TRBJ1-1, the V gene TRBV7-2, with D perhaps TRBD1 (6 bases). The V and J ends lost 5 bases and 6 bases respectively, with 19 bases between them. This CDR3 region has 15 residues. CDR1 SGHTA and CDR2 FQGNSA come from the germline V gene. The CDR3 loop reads CASSPQPGQEAEAFF. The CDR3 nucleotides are TGTGCCAGCAGCCCGCAACCGGGACAAGAGGCTGAAGCTTTCTTT.

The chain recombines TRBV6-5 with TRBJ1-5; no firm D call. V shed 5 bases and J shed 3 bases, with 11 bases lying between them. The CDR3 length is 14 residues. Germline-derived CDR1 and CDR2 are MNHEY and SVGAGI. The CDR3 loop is CASSNSIINQPQHF. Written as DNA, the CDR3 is TGTGCCAGCAGTAACAGTATTATCAATCAGCCCCAGCATTTT.

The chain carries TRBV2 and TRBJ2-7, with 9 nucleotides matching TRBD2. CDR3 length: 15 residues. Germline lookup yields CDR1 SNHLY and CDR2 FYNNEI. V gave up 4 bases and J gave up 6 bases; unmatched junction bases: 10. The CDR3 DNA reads TGTGCCAGCAGTGTGGGAGTAGCGGGAGCTATCGAGCAGTACTTC. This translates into CASSVGVAGAIEQYF.

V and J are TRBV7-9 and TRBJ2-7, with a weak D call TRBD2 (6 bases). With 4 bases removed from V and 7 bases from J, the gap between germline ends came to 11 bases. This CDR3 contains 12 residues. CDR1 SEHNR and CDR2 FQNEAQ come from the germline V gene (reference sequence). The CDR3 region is CASSSPGGEQYF. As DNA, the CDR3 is TGTGCCAGCAGCTCCCCCGGAGGGGAGCAGTACTTC.

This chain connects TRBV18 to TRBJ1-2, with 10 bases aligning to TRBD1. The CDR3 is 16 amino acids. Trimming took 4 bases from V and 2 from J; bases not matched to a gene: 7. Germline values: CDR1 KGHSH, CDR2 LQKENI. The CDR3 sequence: CASSLLEDRGNYGYTF. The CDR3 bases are TGTGCCAGCTCACTACTGGAGGACAGGGGGAACTATGGCTACACCTTC.

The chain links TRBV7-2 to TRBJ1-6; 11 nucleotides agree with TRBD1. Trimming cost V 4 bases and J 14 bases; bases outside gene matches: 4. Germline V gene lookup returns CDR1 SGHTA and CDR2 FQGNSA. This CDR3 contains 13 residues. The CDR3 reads CASSWGQGDSLHF. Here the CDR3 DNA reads TGTGCCAGCAGCTGGGGACAGGGGGATTCCCTCCACTTT.

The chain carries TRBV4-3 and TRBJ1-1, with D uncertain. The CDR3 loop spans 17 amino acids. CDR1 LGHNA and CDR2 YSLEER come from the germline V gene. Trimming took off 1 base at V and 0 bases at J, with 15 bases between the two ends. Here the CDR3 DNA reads TGCGCCAGCAGCCAAGTCCTGACACACGGAATGAACACTGAAGCTTTCTTT. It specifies CASSQVLTHGMNTEAFF.

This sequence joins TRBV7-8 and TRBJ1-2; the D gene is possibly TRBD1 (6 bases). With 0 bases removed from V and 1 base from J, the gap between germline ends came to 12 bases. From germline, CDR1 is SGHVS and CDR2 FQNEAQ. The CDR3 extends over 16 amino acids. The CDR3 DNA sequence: TGTGCCAGCAGCTTAGCTCTGGGGGCGAATAACTATGGCTACACCTTC. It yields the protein CASSLALGANNYGYTF.

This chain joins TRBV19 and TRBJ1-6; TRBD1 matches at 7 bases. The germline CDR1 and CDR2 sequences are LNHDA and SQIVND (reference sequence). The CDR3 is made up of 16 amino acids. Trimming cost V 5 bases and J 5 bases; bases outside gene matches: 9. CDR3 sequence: CASSSLPGQHNSPLHF. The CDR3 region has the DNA TGTGCCAGTAGTTCTCTCCCGGGACAGCATAATTCACCCCTCCACTTT.

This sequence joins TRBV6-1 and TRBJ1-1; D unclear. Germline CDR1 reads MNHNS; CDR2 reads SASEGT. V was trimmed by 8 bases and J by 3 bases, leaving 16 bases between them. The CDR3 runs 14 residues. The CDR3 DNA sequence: TGTGCCAGCGACCGAGGCGACCTGGACACTGAAGCTTTCTTT. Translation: CASDRGDLDTEAFF.

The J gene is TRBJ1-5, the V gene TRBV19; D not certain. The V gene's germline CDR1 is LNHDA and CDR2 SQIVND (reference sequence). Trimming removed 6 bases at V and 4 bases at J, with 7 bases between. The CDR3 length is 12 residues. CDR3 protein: CASRDPNQPQHF. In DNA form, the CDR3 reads TGTGCCAGTAGGGACCCGAATCAGCCCCAGCATTTT. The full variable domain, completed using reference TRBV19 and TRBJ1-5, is DGGITQSPKYLFRKEGQNVTLSCEQNLNHDAMYWYRQDPGQGLRLIYYSQIVNDFQKGDIAEGYSVSREKKESFPLTVTSAQKNPTAFYLCASRDPNQPQHFGDGTRLSIL.